Ten or more counts support the clone carrying this T cell receptor beta chain. Its antigen is unknown. The data stem from a study of early T cells in non-severe SARS-CoV-2 infection. Overall study: With bulk RNA from unsorted whole blood as input, sequencing yielded unpaired chains.

The V and J ends lost 1 base and 6 bases respectively, with 21 bases between them. CDR3 length: 18 residues. Germline CDR1 reads SGHTA; CDR2 reads FQGNSA. Findings and caveats of the study: In VDJdb matching, anti-spike CD8 responses were favored while private and CD4 specificities went missing.

Unique molecular identifiers (one per individual cDNA molecule) were attached. MiXCR, applied by TCRdb to the 5' RACE reads, yields one record per CDR3 protein. In the table there are about 79,000 distinct CDR3 sequences, approximately 11% of which are singletons. Material: whole blood. This sequence joins TRBV7-2 and TRBJ2-2; a possible D gene is TRBD2 (7 bases). This TCR derives from an adult who was a healthcare worker with PCR-confirmed SARS-CoV-2 infection or an uninfected control (not recorded which). This CDR3 is CASSLVGGRQAMAGELFF. The CDR3 DNA reads TGTGCCAGCAGCTTAGTCGGGGGGCGGCAGGCCATGGCCGGGGAGCTGTTTTTT.